Listed here are 8 T cell receptor beta chains from one sample, sequenced in a study of shared clonotypes between healthy human individuals. Only in-frame clones appear in the TCRdb table, and some are missing; sequencing was by immunoSEQ multiplex PCR. This table has over a million clones, around 98% appearing once. The sequenced sample was naive CD4+ T cells sorted from blood. Subset denoted: CD45RA+ positively selected. These receptors all stem from a man younger than 40 in good health.

The rearrangement uses TRBV11-2 and TRBJ2-7; 10 positions agree with TRBD2. The CDR3 has 19 amino acids. The trim removed 5 bases at V and 3 bases at J, leaving 19 bases unmatched. In germline, CDR1 is SGHAT, CDR2 FQNNGV. CDR3 sequence: CASSPGGGNLAGVFYEQYF. CDR3 DNA sequence: TGTGCCAGCAGCCCCGGCGGGGGAAACCTAGCGGGAGTCTTCTACGAGCAGTACTTC.

The chain recombines TRBV10-3 with TRBJ2-7; unclear D gene. Trimming left V 10 bases short and J 2 bases short, with 15 bases between. CDR3 length: 13 amino acids. Germline lookup yields CDR1 ENHRY and CDR2 SYGVKD. This CDR3 is CATHVPGTYEQYF. CDR3 sequence (DNA): TGTGCCACCCATGTCCCAGGTACCTACGAGCAGTACTTC.

The chain has TRBV7-6 and TRBJ2-7, with no clear D. Germline assignment: CDR1 SGHVS and CDR2 FNYEAQ. The CDR3 extends over 14 amino acids. Trimming left V 5 bases short and J 0 bases short, with 11 bases between. The CDR3 DNA reads TGTGCCAGCAGCCCAAACACGGTCTCCTACGAGCAGTACTTC. Translated, it gives CASSPNTVSYEQYF.

The J gene is TRBJ2-3, the V gene TRBV9; the match to TRBD1 covers 9 bases. CDR1 and CDR2 (germline): SGDLS, YYNGEE. V shed 4 bases, J shed 0 bases, and the junction held 9 bases outside the gene matches. This CDR3 comprises 17 residues. The CDR3 DNA follows: TGTGCCAGCAGCTCGACAGGGGGACGAACTAGCACAGATACGCAGTATTTT. It is translated as CASSSTGGRTSTDTQYF.

Comments on this clone: The same CDR3 arises from other DNA sequences in this sample as well. The genes are TRBV18 and TRBJ2-7; TRBD1 is a possible D gene (5 bases). Germline V gene data show CDR1 as KGHSH and CDR2 as LQKENI. The CDR3 runs to 13 residues. Trimming pared 3 bases from V and 1 base from J, leaving 7 bases between. The CDR3 here is CASSPPGSYEQYF. The CDR3 DNA sequence: TGTGCCAGCTCACCTCCAGGGTCCTACGAGCAGTACTTC.

The chain uses TRBV11-2 and TRBJ1-2; D is unresolved. This CDR3 is 12 amino acids long. The germline CDR1 and CDR2 sequences are SGHAT and FQNNGV. V lost 6 bases and J lost 1, with 6 bases in between. CDR3 in DNA: TGTGCCAGCAGTGCAGTTAACTATGGCTACACCTTC. It encodes CASSAVNYGYTF.

Only one count was recorded for this clone. A junction end diverges from the germline sequence, so it may reflect a read error. This sequence joins TRBV5-6 and TRBJ2-7; 9 bases are shared with TRBD2. The CDR3 is 12 residues long. The V gene's germline CDR1 is SGHDT and CDR2 YYEEEE. The CDR3 coding sequence is TGTGCCAGCAGCTTCCTGACTAGCGGAATTAACTTC. It is translated as CASSFLTSGINF. Drawing the rest from reference TRBV5-6 and TRBJ2-7, the complete variable domain is DAGVTQSPTHLIKTRGQQVTLRCSPKSGHDTVSWYQQALGQGPQFIFQYYEEEERQRGNFPDRFSGHQFPNYSSELNVNALLLGDSALYLCASSFLTSGINFGPGTRLTVT.

The CDR3 region is CASSPPAAGGYTF. The CDR3 nucleotides are TGTGCCAGCTCACCACCGGCGGCGGGTGGCTACACCTTC. V usage is TRBV18 and J usage is TRBJ1-2, with D uncertain. V lost 0 bases to trimming and J lost 7 bases, with 9 bases between them. This CDR3 comprises 13 residues. Looked up from germline, CDR1 is KGHSH and CDR2 is LQKENI.